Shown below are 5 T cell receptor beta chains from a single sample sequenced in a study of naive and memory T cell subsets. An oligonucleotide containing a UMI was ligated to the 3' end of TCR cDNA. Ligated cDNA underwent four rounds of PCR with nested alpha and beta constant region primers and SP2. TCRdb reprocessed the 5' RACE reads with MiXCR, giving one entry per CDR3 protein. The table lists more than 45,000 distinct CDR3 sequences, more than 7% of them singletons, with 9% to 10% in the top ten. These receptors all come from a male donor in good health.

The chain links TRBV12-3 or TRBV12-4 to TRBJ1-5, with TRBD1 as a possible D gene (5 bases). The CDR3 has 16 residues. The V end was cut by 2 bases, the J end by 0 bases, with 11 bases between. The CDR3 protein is CASSLKGLNSNQPQHF. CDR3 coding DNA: TGTGCCAGCAGTTTAAAGGGGCTGAATAGCAATCAGCCCCAGCATTTT.

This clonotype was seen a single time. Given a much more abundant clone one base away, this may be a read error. CDR3 DNA: TGTGCCAGCAGATGGACAGTCCGACAGCCCCAGCATTTT. Encoded protein: CASRWTVRQPQHF. The chain employs TRBV6-6 and TRBJ1-5, with D possibly being TRBD1 (6 bases). This CDR3 comprises 13 residues. Trimming shortened V by 6 bases and J by 7 bases, and 13 bases separated the two germline ends. The V gene's germline CDR1 is MNHNY and CDR2 SVGAGI (reference sequence).

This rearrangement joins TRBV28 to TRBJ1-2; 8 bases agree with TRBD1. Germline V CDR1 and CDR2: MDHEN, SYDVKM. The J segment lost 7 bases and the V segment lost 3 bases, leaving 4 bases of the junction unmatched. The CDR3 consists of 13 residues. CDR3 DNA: TGTGCCAGCAGTTTGTTCAGGGGGCTTGGCTACACCTTC. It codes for CASSLFRGLGYTF.

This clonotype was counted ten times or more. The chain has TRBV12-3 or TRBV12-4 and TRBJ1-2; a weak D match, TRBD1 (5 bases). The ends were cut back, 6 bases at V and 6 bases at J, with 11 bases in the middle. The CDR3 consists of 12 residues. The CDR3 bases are TGTGCCAGCAGCCAGGGAATGGATGGCTACACCTTC. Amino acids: CASSQGMDGYTF.

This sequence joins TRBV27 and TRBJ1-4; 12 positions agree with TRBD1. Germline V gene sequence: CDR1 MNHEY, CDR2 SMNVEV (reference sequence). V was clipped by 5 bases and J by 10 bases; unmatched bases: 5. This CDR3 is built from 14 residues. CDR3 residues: CASSTGTGGGKLFF. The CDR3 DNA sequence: TGTGCCAGCAGTACCGGGACAGGGGGCGGAAAACTGTTTTTT.